The source of this TCR beta chain is a study of T cells after yellow fever vaccination. This clonotype was detected ten times or more. They built TCR cDNA with 5'RACE template switching, a step that put in a universal primer site and UMIs. TCRdb analysed the 5' RACE reads with MiXCR anew, one entry per CDR3 protein. The repertoire has about 340,000 distinct CDR3 sequences, roughly 4.3% of them found once; the top ten carry approximately 24%. The material was PBMCs, obtained 5 days after the yellow fever booster vaccination. This sequence was found in a man younger than 35 who received the YFV17D yellow fever vaccine.

The DNA of the CDR3 is TGTGCCAGCAGTTACGACCAGGGCCCCTACGAGCAGTACTTC. Translating gives CASSYDQGPYEQYF. V is TRBV6-2 or TRBV6-3 and J is TRBJ2-7; a weak D match, TRBD1 (5 bases). The CDR3 sequence is 14 residues long. V was trimmed by 2 bases and J by 2 bases, leaving 10 bases between them. CDR1 is MNHEY and CDR2 is SVGEGT in the germline V gene.